A selection of T cell receptor beta chains follows, all from one sample in a study of blood T cell repertoires in COVID-19. The protocol was immunoSEQ multiplex PCR, while the TCRdb copy is restricted to in-frame clones and leaves out a portion. Of about 120,000 clones listed, around 80% are singletons. The sample consisted of peripheral blood. The receptors shown here come from a woman in her seventies with acute or convalescent COVID-19. Each CDR3 is given with its conserved first and last residue. Fields, in order: J gene, V gene, clone size, D gene, CDR3 DNA, CDR3 protein. The D gene is left open where the match is weak. Expanded clones get a size class; other rows say once, few or many, or leave the size out.

TRBJ2-2 TRBV2 few TRBD1 TGTGCCAGCAGGCGACAGGGGGCGAACACCGGGGAGCTGTTTTTT CASRRQGANTGELFF
TRBJ2-7 TRBV6-5 NA TRBD1 TGTGCCAGCACCGACAGGGCCTACGAGCAGTACTTC CASTDRAYEQYF
TRBJ2-1 TRBV15 NA NA TGTGCCACCAGCAGCGAGCCAAGGGGTATTGTTGAGCAGTTCTTC CATSSEPRGIVEQFF
TRBJ1-1 TRBV29-1 NA NA TGCAGCGTTGGTCATGCCGCGGTGAAGAACACTGAAGCTTTCTTT CSVGHAAVKNTEAFF
TRBJ1-5 TRBV7-9 NA NA TGTGCCAGCAGCTCAACCCGACAGAGCAATCAGCCCCAGCATTTT CASSSTRQSNQPQHF
TRBJ2-5 TRBV14 NA TRBD1 TGTGCCAGCAGCCAGCGAATATTCGGGACAGGACACCAAGAGACCCAGTACTTC CASSQRIFGTGHQETQYF
TRBJ1-3 TRBV11-2 NA NA TGTGCCAGCAGCTTAGGGGGTCGACAGCAATTCTCTGGAAACACCATATATTTT CASSLGGRQQFSGNTIYF
TRBJ1-1 TRBV27 NA TRBD1 TGTGCCAGCAGTTTGACAGGGGGCATTGAGGACACTGAAGCTTTCTTT CASSLTGGIEDTEAFF
TRBJ1-2 TRBV5-1 NA NA TGCGCCAGCAGCTTGGAGGGGCGGGAATTCAGCTATGGCTACACCTTC CASSLEGREFSYGYTF
TRBJ1-2 TRBV6-4 NA NA TGTGCCAGCCAGGGACAAGACTATGGCTACACCTTC CASQGQDYGYTF
TRBJ2-3 TRBV29-1 NA TRBD1 TGCAGCGGAGGACAGGGGTCCACAGATACGCAGTATTTT CSGGQGSTDTQYF
TRBJ2-3 TRBV5-1 NA TRBD2 TGCGCCAGCAGCCAGGGGACTAGCGTCCGCACAGATACGCAGTATTTT CASSQGTSVRTDTQYF
TRBJ1-4 TRBV30 NA NA TGTGCCTGGAGTGAACAGCCTAATGAAAAACTGTTTTTT CAWSEQPNEKLFF
TRBJ2-1 TRBV2 NA TRBD1 TGTGCCAGCAGTCGGGGACAGGGCCGTACCTACAATGAGCAGTTCTTC CASSRGQGRTYNEQFF
TRBJ2-3 TRBV7-8 NA TRBD2 TGTGCCAGCAGCTTCATAGCGGGAGTAGGGTTGGTAACAGATACGCAGTATTTT CASSFIAGVGLVTDTQYF
TRBJ1-1 TRBV20-1 NA NA TGCAGTGCTAGAGGACAGAAGGGAGCTTTCTTT CSARGQKGAFF
TRBJ2-3 TRBV6-5 NA NA TGTGCCAGCAGCGACTTAGGAGGGACCACAGATACGCAGTATTTT CASSDLGGTTDTQYF
TRBJ1-2 TRBV5-3 NA NA TGTGCCAGAAGCTCACAGGTCTATGGCTACACCTTC CARSSQVYGYTF
TRBJ2-1 TRBV27 NA NA TGTGCCAGCAGTCCCGGACTCCCAGGCAATGAGCAGTTCTTC CASSPGLPGNEQFF
TRBJ1-5 TRBV19 NA NA TGTGCCAGTAGTAGAGATTATAGCAATCAGCCCCAGCATTTT CASSRDYSNQPQHF
TRBJ2-5 TRBV2 NA TRBD1 TGTGCCAGCGGGGACAGGGACCCCCGTAGCCAAGAGACCCAGTACTTC CASGDRDPRSQETQYF
TRBJ1-5 TRBV28 NA NA TGTGCCAGCATCATTGGGGAGGGCGCCGGGCAGCCCCAGCATTTT CASIIGEGAGQPQHF
TRBJ2-1 TRBV5-1 NA TRBD2 TGCGCCAGCAGCTTGGCCGGGACTAGCGGGAGCAGGGGTGAGCAGTTCTTC CASSLAGTSGSRGEQFF
TRBJ1-1 TRBV2 NA NA TGTGCCAGCAGTGAGCGGAGGATGTACACTGAAGCTTTCTTT CASSERRMYTEAFF
TRBJ2-7 TRBV10-3 NA TRBD2 TGTGCCATCAGTGAGTCGATAGCGGGGGGCTTGGAGCAGTACTTC CAISESIAGGLEQYF
TRBJ1-5 TRBV18 NA NA TGTGCCAGCTCCCCGCAGGGCAATCAGCCCCAGCATTTT CASSPQGNQPQHF
TRBJ1-5 TRBV18 NA TRBD1 TGTGCCAGCTCAGCCCTCAGGGGGGAGGAGCAGCCCCAGCATTTT CASSALRGEEQPQHF
TRBJ2-4 TRBV30 few TRBD1 TGTGCCTGGAGTCTTGGACAGGGTCTAGCCAAAAACATTCAGTACTTC CAWSLGQGLAKNIQYF
TRBJ2-7 TRBV28 few TRBD1 TGTGCCAGCACCCGGACAGGGGCGAGCTCCTACGAGCAGTACTTC CASTRTGASSYEQYF
TRBJ2-2 TRBV24-1 NA NA TGTGCCACCAGTGCGAGGTTATCAAACACCGGGGAGCTGTTTTTT CATSARLSNTGELFF
TRBJ2-2 TRBV9 NA TRBD1 TGTGCCAGCAGAGGGGGACAGGGGGTAACCGGGGAGCTGTTTTTT CASRGGQGVTGELFF
TRBJ1-4 TRBV28 NA NA TGTGCCAGCCCTCGGCCGGGACACAAGAATGAAAAACTGTTTTTT CASPRPGHKNEKLFF
TRBJ2-1 TRBV7-3 NA TRBD2 TGTGCCAGCAGTCGACTAGCGGGGGGGACGGAGTTCTTC CASSRLAGGTEFF
TRBJ2-7 TRBV6-5 NA TRBD1 TGTGCCAGCAGTTACCTGGGACAGGGCTACGAGCAGTACTTC CASSYLGQGYEQYF
TRBJ2-1 TRBV7-2 NA TRBD2 TGTGCCAGCAGCTTAGACCCACCGCTAGCGGGAGCTTACAATGAGCAGTTCTTC CASSLDPPLAGAYNEQFF
TRBJ2-7 TRBV5-6 NA TRBD1 TGTGCCAGCAGCGCAACGACAGGGGGCAATTACGAGCAGTACTTC CASSATTGGNYEQYF
TRBJ2-7 TRBV3-1/TRBV3-2 NA NA TGTGCCAGCAGCCAAGATCGGGCGGGCAAACCCTACGAGCAGTACTTC CASSQDRAGKPYEQYF
TRBJ2-7 TRBV28 NA TRBD2 TGTGCCAGCAGTTTTCCACGGACTAGCGGGAGCTACGAGCAGTACTTC CASSFPRTSGSYEQYF
TRBJ1-1 TRBV13 NA NA TGTGCCAGCAGCTTAGGGGCGGGAGCTTTCTTT CASSLGAGAFF
TRBJ2-2 TRBV19 NA NA TGTGCCAGTAGTGCCCAGATATTCACCGGGGAGCTGTTTTTT CASSAQIFTGELFF
TRBJ1-2 TRBV18 NA NA TGTGCCAGCTCACCTGGAGGAGGGATGAACTATGGCTACACCTTC CASSPGGGMNYGYTF
TRBJ1-1 TRBV19 NA TRBD1 TGTGCCAGTAGTCCCCGACTCGACAGGGGTCGAACTGAAGCTTTCTTT CASSPRLDRGRTEAFF
TRBJ2-3 TRBV5-1 NA TRBD2 TGCGCCAGCAGCGGACGGGAGGATTACACAGATACGCAGTATTTT CASSGREDYTDTQYF
TRBJ1-2 TRBV6-5 NA NA TGTGCCAGCAGTTACTCGCTGGGGCGCGATGGCTACACCTTC CASSYSLGRDGYTF
TRBJ1-2 TRBV21-1 few NA TGTGCCAGCAGCAAAGCAGGCGGTAACTATGGCTACACCTTC CASSKAGGNYGYTF
TRBJ1-3 TRBV5-1 NA NA TGCGCCAGCAGCTTGGACAGGGCTGGAAACACCATATATTTT CASSLDRAGNTIYF
TRBJ1-2 TRBV18 NA TRBD1 TGTGCCAGCTCACCCATCCGGGACAGGGGCGTCTACACCTTC CASSPIRDRGVYTF
TRBJ2-7 TRBV6-1 NA NA TGTGCCAGCAGTGAAGTCGTAGGGGGTAGCTACGAGCAGTACTTC CASSEVVGGSYEQYF
TRBJ2-5 TRBV21-1 NA NA TGTGCCAGCAGCATGCCCCAGGGGGCAGAGACCCAGTACTTC CASSMPQGAETQYF
TRBJ2-2 TRBV7-6 NA NA TGTGCCAGCAGCTTATCCCTCGGACAGAACACCGGGGAGCTGTTTTTT CASSLSLGQNTGELFF
TRBJ1-5 TRBV5-6 NA TRBD1 TGTGCCAGCAGCGAGGGACAGGGGAACCAGCCCCAGCATTTT CASSEGQGNQPQHF
TRBJ2-5 TRBV19 NA TRBD2 TGTGCCAGTAGTGCGGGGGTGGAGGAGACCCAGTACTTC CASSAGVEETQYF
TRBJ2-3 TRBV24-1 NA TRBD2 TGTGCCACCAGTGACATTTCGACTAGCGGAGTAACCACAGATACGCAGTATTTT CATSDISTSGVTTDTQYF
TRBJ2-7 TRBV3-1/TRBV3-2 NA NA TGTGCCGTACAGGGTGGTTCATCCTACGAGCAGTACTTC CAVQGGSSYEQYF
TRBJ2-7 TRBV30 NA TRBD2 TGTGCCTGGAGTGGATTTTTTGGACTAGCGGGAGCAAGGGAGCAGTACTTC CAWSGFFGLAGAREQYF